These T cell receptor beta chains were read from a single sample in a study of OX40 agonist ivuxolimab in advanced cancers. Only in-frame clones appear in the TCRdb table, and some are missing; sequencing was by immunoSEQ multiplex PCR. The table shows some 11,000 clones, with roughly 70% occurring only once. This sample comprised CD4+ or CD8+ T cells sorted from blood, obtained in a trial of the OX40 agonist ivuxolimab. The receptors stem from an adult with an advanced solid tumor such as melanoma, head and neck, liver or kidney cancer. The CDR3 runs from the conserved cysteine through the conserved F or W. D genes are given only for firm matches. Expanded clones are given a class, and other clones once, few, many or no size at all.

J gene	clone size	D gene	V gene	CDR3 DNA	CDR3 protein
TRBJ2-7	-	-	TRBV29-1	TGCAGCGTTGAGTTTGACAGGAATAACGAGCAGTACTTC	CSVEFDRNNEQYF
TRBJ1-5	medium-sized	-	TRBV4-1	TGCGCCAGCAGCCCCGACCCCAATCAGCCCCAGCATTTT	CASSPDPNQPQHF
TRBJ2-7	-	-	TRBV28	TGTGCCAGCAGTTACCGACAGCCGCCCTACGAGCAGTACTTC	CASSYRQPPYEQYF
TRBJ2-7	-	TRBD2	TRBV7-9	TGTGCCAGCAGCTTTGCTAGCGGATGGGCCTACGAGCAGTACTTC	CASSFASGWAYEQYF
TRBJ2-3	-	-	TRBV7-8	TGTGCCAGCAGTTCTCGACTCCAGTTGGCGCAGTATTTT	CASSSRLQLAQYF
TRBJ2-7	-	TRBD2	TRBV7-9	TGTGCCAGCGAAAGCGGGAGTCCCTACGAGCAGTACTTC	CASESGSPYEQYF
TRBJ2-7	-	-	TRBV4-3	TGCGCCAGCAGCCAAGATGCGGGGCCCTCCTACGAGCAGTACTTC	CASSQDAGPSYEQYF
TRBJ2-1	-	-	TRBV7-9	TGTGCCAGCAGCGTAATAAAGCGGAGCTCCTACAATGAGCAGTTCTTC	CASSVIKRSSYNEQFF
TRBJ1-6	-	TRBD1	TRBV10-2	TGCGCCAGTGGACAGGGTGAGTCACCCCTCCACTTT	CASGQGESPLHF
TRBJ2-2	-	-	TRBV7-2	TGTGCCAGCAGCTTGAGGCCCTACGGCGGCGTCGGGGAGCTGTTTTTT	CASSLRPYGGVGELFF
TRBJ1-1	many	TRBD1	TRBV4-3	TGCGCCAGCAGCCAGCACAGGGGTGAGAACACTGAAGCTTTCTTT	CASSQHRGENTEAFF
TRBJ2-1	once	TRBD2	TRBV18	TGTGCCAGCTCACCACCGGGCGGGGGATCCTACAATGAGCAGTTCTTC	CASSPPGGGSYNEQFF